The 20 T cell receptor beta chains given below trace back to one sample, sequenced in a study of human T cells and chemical hapten exposure. TCRdb processed the RACE reads anew with MiXCR; each CDR3 protein has one entry. The table records 190,000 or so distinct CDR3 sequences, around 23% of them present only once. The time point was: patch test 3, about 24 weeks after DPC sensitization. Treatment reported: therapeutic diphenylcyclopropenone sensitization with weekly scalp DPC. The starting material was whole blood, obtained in connection with sensitization to the hapten diphenylcyclopropenone (DPC). The receptors come from a woman aged 40 to 49 with alopecia areata. Some clones in this sample may be carry-over from other donors' samples.

V is TRBV9 and J is TRBJ2-7; 7 nucleotides agree with TRBD1. This CDR3 region has 15 residues. J gave up 7 bases and V 3 bases, and 13 bases lay outside the gene matches. CDR1 SGDLS and CDR2 YYNGEE come from the germline V gene. CDR3 sequence reads: CASSGHRGLLVEQYF. The CDR3 nucleotides read TGTGCCAGCAGCGGACACAGGGGCCTACTTGTAGAGCAGTACTTC.

V and J are TRBV11-2 and TRBJ2-2; the match to TRBD1 covers 7 bases. V dropped 6 bases and J dropped 1; count of bases not matched to a gene: 8. There are 16 residues in the CDR3. Germline V lookup: CDR1 SGHAT, CDR2 FQNNGV. CDR3 bases: TGTGCCAGCAGGCCAGGCGGACAGGTGAACACCGGGGAGCTGTTTTTT. It encodes CASRPGGQVNTGELFF.

V gene TRBV7-9 combines with J gene TRBJ2-5; TRBD2 might be the D (5 bases). The germline gives CDR1 SEHNR, CDR2 FQNEAQ (reference sequence). The CDR3 length is 19 residues. V lost 1 base to trimming and J lost 2 bases, with 23 bases between them. The CDR3 here is CASSLGLDSGSGSQETQYF. In nucleotides, the CDR3 is TGTGCCAGCAGCTTAGGTCTCGATTCGGGGTCCGGTAGTCAAGAGACCCAGTACTTC.

The V call is TRBV5-1, the J call TRBJ1-5, with 7 bases identical to TRBD1. Losses at the gene ends were 2 bases for V and 2 bases for J; bases not matched to a gene: 7. Germline loops: CDR1 SGHRS, CDR2 YFSETQ. The CDR3 contains 16 residues. The CDR3 DNA reads as TGCGCCAGCAGCTTACAGGGGCTCGGAGGCAATCAGCCCCAGCATTTT. Protein product: CASSLQGLGGNQPQHF.

This clonotype was detected only a few times. The chain is built from TRBV12-3 or TRBV12-4 and TRBJ2-1; D could derive from TRBD1 or TRBD2 (6 bases each). V lost 7 bases and J 4 bases, leaving 26 bases between the germline ends. This CDR3 comprises 18 residues. The CDR3 sequence: CASTPGGQGTLGYNEQFF. CDR3 DNA sequence: TGTGCCAGCACTCCTGGGGGGCAAGGGACACTTGGTTACAATGAGCAGTTCTTC.

This clonotype has more than one count but fewer than ten. The chain couples TRBV11-1 to TRBJ2-1, with 8 bases lining up with TRBD1. CDR1 is SGHAT, CDR2 FQDESV, per germline (reference sequence). Trimming cost V 6 bases and J 5 bases; bases outside gene matches: 15. The CDR3 runs to 17 residues. CDR3 DNA sequence: TGTGCCAGCAGTTACGCGGCAGGGGGCGGTTACAACAATGAGCAGTTCTTC. It encodes CASSYAAGGGYNNEQFF.

The chain couples TRBV12-3 or TRBV12-4 to TRBJ2-1; the D is unclear. The CDR3 consists of 11 residues. The germline V and J ends were trimmed by 2 bases and 8 bases, with 4 bases remaining between them. The CDR3 DNA reads TGTGCCAGCAGTTTAAGGGATGAGCAGTTCTTC. Its translation is CASSLRDEQFF.

The V gene is TRBV4-3, the J gene TRBJ1-1, with D perhaps matching TRBD1 (5 bases). The germline V gene encodes CDR1 LGHNA and CDR2 YSLEER. The CDR3 covers 15 residues. V was cut by 4 bases and J by 3 bases, with 15 bases left in between. CDR3 region: CASSRQLGGYTEAFF. CDR3 DNA sequence: TGCGCCAGCAGCCGACAGTTAGGTGGCTACACTGAAGCTTTCTTT.

In this sample, this clonotype turned up a few times. The V gene is TRBV18, the J gene TRBJ2-3; no clear D. This CDR3 comprises 14 residues. CDR1 is KGHSH, CDR2 LQKENI, per germline. With 2 bases removed from V and 0 bases from J, the gap between germline ends came to 6 bases. This chain's CDR3 is CASSPAGSTDTQYF. The CDR3 DNA is TGTGCCAGCTCACCAGCCGGGAGCACAGATACGCAGTATTTT.

The chain is built from TRBV5-6 and TRBJ2-1, with D unresolved. This CDR3 has 14 residues. Between the trimmed V and J ends, which lost 1 base and 6 bases, there was a span of 11 bases. Looked up from germline, CDR1 is SGHDT and CDR2 is YYEEEE. The CDR3 loop is CASSLLSSPNEQFF. CDR3 bases: TGTGCCAGCAGCTTGCTTAGCTCCCCCAATGAGCAGTTCTTC.

This clonotype was seen a handful of times. This chain connects TRBV29-1 to TRBJ1-1; the D gene is possibly TRBD1 (6 bases). Germline values: CDR1 SQVTM, CDR2 ANQGSEA. V lost 7 bases and J 3 bases, leaving 15 bases between the germline ends. This CDR3 contains 13 residues. CDR3: CSGVDSKDTEAFF. The CDR3, as DNA: TGCAGCGGTGTGGACAGTAAAGACACTGAAGCTTTCTTT.

For the CDR3, the DNA is TGCGCCAGCAGCTCGGAGGGCCTAAACAGGGAAATTCGTGAAAAACTGTTTTTT. Protein sequence: CASSSEGLNREIREKLFF. The chain couples TRBV5-1 to TRBJ1-4, with D perhaps matching TRBD1 (6 bases). Per germline, CDR1 SGHRS and CDR2 YFSETQ. V lost 3 bases and J 7 bases, leaving 25 bases between the germline ends. The CDR3 consists of 18 residues.

The sample holds a few counts of this clonotype. CDR3 amino acids: CASSTGLAGAGLFF. The CDR3 coding sequence is TGTGCCAGCAGTACCGGACTAGCGGGAGCGGGTCTGTTCTTC. The gene calls are TRBV12-3 or TRBV12-4 and TRBJ2-1; 13 nucleotides line up with TRBD2. This CDR3 comprises 14 residues. The junction had 10 bases not matched to a gene; V was cut back by 5 bases and J by 15 bases.

This clonotype was detected a few times. The rearrangement joins TRBV30 to TRBJ2-2; unclear D gene. V was clipped by 4 bases and J by 1 base, with 7 bases between them. CDR1 and CDR2 from the germline V gene are GTSNPN and SVGIG (reference sequence). The CDR3 runs 13 residues. The CDR3 DNA reads as TGTGCCTGGAACAACTTGAACACCGGGGAGCTGTTTTTT. Its protein is CAWNNLNTGELFF.

This rearrangement joins TRBV6-1 to TRBJ1-5, with D possibly TRBD1 on 5 matching bases. Trimming shortened V by 6 bases and J by 1 base, and 10 bases separated the two germline ends. The CDR3 runs 14 residues. Germline assignment: CDR1 MNHNS and CDR2 SASEGT. The CDR3 DNA is TGTGCCAGCAGGACGGGACGGAGCAATCAGCCCCAGCATTTT. Translating gives CASRTGRSNQPQHF.

This rearrangement joins TRBV7-9 to TRBJ2-5; no clear D gene. The CDR3 sequence is 12 residues long. Trimming stripped 2 bases from V and 5 bases from J, with 6 bases between. Germline values: CDR1 SEHNR, CDR2 FQNEAQ (reference sequence). The CDR3: CASSLNWETQYF. The CDR3 nucleotides are TGTGCCAGCAGCTTAAACTGGGAGACCCAGTACTTC.

V and J are TRBV4-3 and TRBJ2-3, with D possibly being TRBD2 (6 bases). V lost 4 bases, J lost 1 base, and 15 bases lay in between. The CDR3 is made up of 16 amino acids. CDR1 LGHNA and CDR2 YSLEER come from the germline V gene. CDR3 bases: TGCGCCAGCAGCCCGACCGGGACTTTGGGCACAGATACGCAGTATTTT. Translation: CASSPTGTLGTDTQYF.

This clonotype was recorded many times. V and J are TRBV29-1 and TRBJ1-1; D is uncertain. The CDR3 is made up of 10 amino acids. V was cut by 5 bases and J by 4 bases, with 5 bases left in between. Germline V gene data show CDR1 as SQVTM and CDR2 as ANQGSEA. CDR3 nucleotides: TGCAGCGTTTCGAGCACTGAAGCTTTCTTT. Its translation is CSVSSTEAFF.

CDR3 sequence: CASSRTGRDTQYF. The CDR3 DNA reads as TGTGCCAGCAGTCGGACAGGGAGGGATACGCAGTATTTT. The V gene is TRBV27, the J gene TRBJ2-3, with 8 bases lining up with TRBD1. The trim removed 5 bases at V and 6 bases at J, leaving 4 bases unmatched. CDR3 length: 13 residues. CDR1 MNHEY and CDR2 SMNVEV come from the germline V gene (reference sequence).

This chain joins TRBV10-3 and TRBJ2-3; 7 positions agree with TRBD1. The germline V gene encodes CDR1 ENHRY and CDR2 SYGVKD. J was trimmed by 5 bases and V by 4 bases; bases with no gene match: 6. The CDR3 covers 14 residues. This chain's CDR3 is CAISGGGRLDTQYF. CDR3 nucleotides: TGTGCCATCAGTGGAGGGGGCCGACTAGATACGCAGTATTTT.